This paragraph covers one T cell receptor (beta chain) sequence. The count of this clone is one. Its antigen is not yet known. At one of its ends the junction is not consistent with the germline gene, which may arise from a read error. Whole blood was collected in K2EDTA tubes by collaborating institutions according to the institutions' own protocols. For TCRbeta analysis, collaborator samples were shipped as frozen whole blood, as isolated PBMCs, or as DNA extracted from either sample type. TCRbeta CDR3 regions were amplified from genomic DNA using the immunoSEQ Assay, a bias-controlled multiplex PCR. Regarding the original processing steps: Within the assay, amplification of reference gene primers was used to estimate how many nucleated cells each sample contained. To quantify the absolute abundance of each unique TCRbeta CDR3 rearrangement, sequence reads were collapsed and filtered. Productive Simpson clonality was computed per sample as the square root of Simpson's diversity index over productive rearrangements. TCRdb obtained this table from immuneACCESS and retained in-frame rearrangements with V and J assigned. These tables miss some clones; where compared with another copy, unresolved V genes account for less than half of the shortfall, and the remainder is unexplained. V and J calls and clone size come straight from that table; D and trimming were deduced from the DNA. This sample holds approximately 59,000 clones; more than 75% were observed only once. The ten top clones hold around 4.5% of the sample.

The data were obtained in a study of blood T cell repertoires in COVID-19 (dated by TCRdb to 2018 to 2020). About the study as a whole: The collaborator samples originated in the United States, Italy and Spain and spanned the acute and convalescent phases of COVID-19. The material from the prospective study consisted of cDNA or gDNA derived from T cells, B-cell-depleted T cells, or PBMCs. The dataset comprised deeply sampled blood TCRbeta repertoires from subjects exposed to, actively infected with, or recovered from COVID-19. The repertoires were released in a freely available public database intended as a resource for research on the immune response to SARS-CoV-2. The samples were drawn from two sources: the first 160 participants of the ongoing ImmuneRACE study, and 1,200 or so subjects contributed by 6 global collaborators. The sample metadata nearly always contained a de-identified subject ID, COVID-19 status, age in years and sex. HLA class I and class II types, where available, came from metadata supplied by the sample provider rather than from assay-based typing. What the research found in general, with its limitations: Clinical and demographic metadata were provided uncurated, with the amount varying by source and participant.

Taken from cysteine to phenylalanine, the CDR3 has 15 residues. Left in the record is the CDR3 DNA by itself, 45 bases read in frame from the first base. Via the germline V gene, CDR1 is MNHEY and CDR2 SVGAGI. The clonotype comes from a man between 40 and 49 years old with active COVID-19. The chain is made from TRBV6-5 and TRBJ1-3; a tentative D call is TRBD1 (5 bases match). Specimen: peripheral blood. The DNA is TGTGCCAGCAGCTACTTGGGGGGCTCTGGAAACACCATATATTTT. Its protein is CASSYLGGSGNTIYF.